These 11 T cell receptor beta chains originate from one sample sequenced in a study of shared clonotypes between healthy human individuals. Measured with immunoSEQ multiplex PCR; TCRdb has only the in-frame clones, and not every one. The sample contains 2 million to 3 million clones, 93% of which appear only once. Specimen: naive CD4+ T cells from PBMCs. Documented subset: CD45RA+ positively selected. The receptors were sampled from a man between 18 and 35 years old in good health. Some clones in this sample may be carry-over from other donors' samples.

Here the CDR3 DNA reads TGTGCCAGCAGCGCCGCTTCCCGGGCGAACACTGAAGCTTTCTTT. Translated: CASSAASRANTEAFF. The gene calls are TRBV2 and TRBJ1-1, with D uncertain. Germline V lookup: CDR1 SNHLY, CDR2 FYNNEI. The CDR3 has 15 residues. Trimming pared 6 bases from V and 1 base from J, leaving 15 bases between.

The chain uses TRBV5-1 and TRBJ2-1; 9 nucleotides agree with TRBD2. CDR1 is SGHRS and CDR2 is YFSETQ in the germline V gene. This CDR3 contains 15 residues. V shed 4 bases and J 5 bases; nucleotides not matched to a gene: 7. DNA for the CDR3: TGCGCCAGCAGCCCCCTAGCGGGGAGTCACAATGAGCAGTTCTTC. Its translation: CASSPLAGSHNEQFF.

This chain joins TRBV7-9 and TRBJ2-5; 7 nucleotides match TRBD1. In germline, CDR1 is SEHNR, CDR2 FQNEAQ (reference sequence). This CDR3 has 13 residues. Trimming took 5 bases from V and 2 from J; bases not matched to a gene: 2. This CDR3 is CASSPGQQETQYF. CDR3 nucleotide sequence: TGTGCCAGCAGCCCGGGACAGCAAGAGACCCAGTACTTC.

CDR3 amino acids: CASSVTSGSNTGELFF. The DNA for the CDR3 is TGTGCCAGCAGCGTTACTAGCGGGAGTAACACCGGGGAGCTGTTTTTT. The chain recombines TRBV7-3 with TRBJ2-2; 11 positions match TRBD2. Germline trimming cut 5 bases from V and 2 bases from J; bases unmatched to any gene: 4. The CDR3 length is 16 residues. Germline CDR1 SGHTA, CDR2 FQGTGA.

This chain connects TRBV4-1 to TRBJ2-7, with D tentatively TRBD2 (6 bases). The length of the CDR3 is 16 residues. The germline V and J ends were trimmed by 3 bases and 4 bases, with 19 bases remaining between them. CDR1 is MGHRA and CDR2 is YSYEKL in the germline V gene. This CDR3 is CASSQGGGRGLYEQYF. The CDR3 coding sequence is TGCGCCAGCAGCCAGGGTGGGGGGAGAGGGTTATACGAGCAGTACTTC.

The chain combines TRBV14 with TRBJ1-3; 8 bases are shared with TRBD1. Germline loops: CDR1 SGHDN, CDR2 FVKESK. CDR3 size: 23 residues. The junction had 28 bases not matched to a gene; V was cut back by 6 bases and J by 0 bases. The CDR3 sequence is CASRAVSNFVIQGVSSSGNTIYF. The CDR3 DNA follows: TGTGCCAGCAGGGCCGTTTCTAATTTCGTTATACAGGGGGTGTCTTCCTCTGGAAACACCATATATTTT. The full variable domain, its missing parts supplied by reference TRBV14 and TRBJ1-3, is EAGVTQFPSHSVIEKGQTVTLRCDPISGHDNLYWYRRVMGKEIKFLLHFVKESKQDESGMPNNRFLAERTGGTYSTLKVQPAELEDSGVYFCASRAVSNFVIQGVSSSGNTIYFGEGSWLTVV.

This clone was observed once. The chain recombines TRBV9 with TRBJ2-2; D gene uncertain. CDR1 and CDR2 (germline): SGDLS, YYNGEE. The CDR3 is made up of 14 amino acids. The germline V and J ends were trimmed by 0 bases and 4 bases, with 7 bases remaining between them. CDR3 amino acids: CASSVEAVTGELFF. CDR3 nucleotide sequence: TGTGCCAGCAGCGTAGAGGCAGTCACCGGGGAGCTGTTTTTT.

A remark on this clone: Other DNA sequences in this specimen translate into the identical CDR3. The chain uses TRBV5-1 and TRBJ2-7; TRBD1 aligns across 7 bases. Unmatched junction bases numbered 3, after V lost 1 base and J lost 2 bases. The CDR3 is made up of 14 amino acids. Germline V gene data show CDR1 as SGHRS and CDR2 as YFSETQ. In DNA form, the CDR3 reads TGCGCCAGCAGCTTGACCGGGACAGCCTACGAGCAGTACTTC. Translating it yields CASSLTGTAYEQYF.

This clone appeared a single time. V gene TRBV5-4 combines with J gene TRBJ1-4, with 12 bases fitting TRBD1. This CDR3 spans 18 amino acids. V lost 2 bases, J lost 11 bases, and 16 bases stayed unmatched. Per germline, CDR1 SGHNT and CDR2 YYREEE (reference sequence). CDR3 residues: CASSLTGQGAVLMKKLFF. The DNA for the CDR3 is TGTGCCAGCAGCTTAACGGGACAGGGGGCGGTTTTGATGAAGAAACTGTTTTTT.

V usage is TRBV9 and J usage is TRBJ2-2, with D unresolved. V gave up 5 bases and J gave up 0 bases, with 11 bases separating them. The CDR3 has 15 residues. Germline CDR1 SGDLS, CDR2 YYNGEE. CDR3 protein: CASRKTGANTGELFF. Written as DNA, the CDR3 is TGTGCCAGCAGAAAGACCGGTGCGAACACCGGGGAGCTGTTTTTT.

This clone was recorded only once. The V gene is TRBV15, the J gene TRBJ2-7; no firm D call. The length of the CDR3 is 15 residues. Germline V gives CDR1 LNHNV, CDR2 YYDKDF (reference sequence). V lost 0 bases and J 3 bases, leaving 12 bases between the germline ends. The CDR3 here is CATSRDDPGSYEQYF. The CDR3 DNA sequence: TGTGCCACCAGCAGAGATGATCCAGGTAGCTACGAGCAGTACTTC.